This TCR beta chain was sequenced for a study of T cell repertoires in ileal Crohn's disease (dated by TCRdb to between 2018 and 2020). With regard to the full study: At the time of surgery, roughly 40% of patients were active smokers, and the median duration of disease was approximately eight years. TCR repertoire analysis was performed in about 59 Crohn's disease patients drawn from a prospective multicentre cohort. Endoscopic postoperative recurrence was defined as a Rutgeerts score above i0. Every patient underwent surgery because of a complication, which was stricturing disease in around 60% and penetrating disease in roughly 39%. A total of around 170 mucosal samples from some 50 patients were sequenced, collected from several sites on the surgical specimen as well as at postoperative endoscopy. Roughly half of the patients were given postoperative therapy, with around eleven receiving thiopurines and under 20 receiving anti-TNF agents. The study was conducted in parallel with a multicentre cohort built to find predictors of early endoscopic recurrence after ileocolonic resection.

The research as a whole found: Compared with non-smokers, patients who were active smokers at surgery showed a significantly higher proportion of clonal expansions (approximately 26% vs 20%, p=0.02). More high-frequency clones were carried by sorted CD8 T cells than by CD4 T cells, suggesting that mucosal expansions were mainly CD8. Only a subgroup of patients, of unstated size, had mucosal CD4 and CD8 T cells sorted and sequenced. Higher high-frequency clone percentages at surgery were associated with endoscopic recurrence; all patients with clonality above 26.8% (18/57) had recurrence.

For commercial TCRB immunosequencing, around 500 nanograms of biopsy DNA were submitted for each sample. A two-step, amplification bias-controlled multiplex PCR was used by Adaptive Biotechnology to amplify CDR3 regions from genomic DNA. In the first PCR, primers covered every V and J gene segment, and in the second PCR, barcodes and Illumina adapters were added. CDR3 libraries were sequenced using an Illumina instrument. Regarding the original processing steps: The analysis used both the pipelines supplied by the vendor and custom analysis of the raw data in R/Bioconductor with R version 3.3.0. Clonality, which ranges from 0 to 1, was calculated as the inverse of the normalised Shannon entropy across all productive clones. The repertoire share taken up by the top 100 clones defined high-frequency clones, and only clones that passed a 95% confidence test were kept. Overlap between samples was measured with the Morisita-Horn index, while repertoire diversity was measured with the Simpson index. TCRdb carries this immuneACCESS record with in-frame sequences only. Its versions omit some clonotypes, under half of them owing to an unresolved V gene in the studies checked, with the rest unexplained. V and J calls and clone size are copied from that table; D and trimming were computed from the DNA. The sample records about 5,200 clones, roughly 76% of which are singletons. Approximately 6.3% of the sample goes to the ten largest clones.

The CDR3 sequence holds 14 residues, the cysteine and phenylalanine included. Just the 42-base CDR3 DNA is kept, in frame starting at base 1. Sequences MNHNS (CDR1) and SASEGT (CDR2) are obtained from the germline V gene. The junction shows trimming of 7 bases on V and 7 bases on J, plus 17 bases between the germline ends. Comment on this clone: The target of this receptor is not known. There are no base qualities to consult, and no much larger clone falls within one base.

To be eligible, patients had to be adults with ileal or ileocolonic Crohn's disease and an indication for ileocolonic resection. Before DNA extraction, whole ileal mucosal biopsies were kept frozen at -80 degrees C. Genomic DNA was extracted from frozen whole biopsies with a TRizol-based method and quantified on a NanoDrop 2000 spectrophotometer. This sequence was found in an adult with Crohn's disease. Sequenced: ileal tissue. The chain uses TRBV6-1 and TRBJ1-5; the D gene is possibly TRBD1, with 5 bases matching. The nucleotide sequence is TGTGCCAGCAAACAGGAGGGTCAAGGCCAGCCCCAGCATTTT. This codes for CASKQEGQGQPQHF.